This T cell receptor beta chain was obtained from a study of blood T cell repertoires in COVID-19. Recruits, aged about 18 to 90 years, lived in 20 to 30 US areas. Categorization into cohorts depended on clinical history that participants reported. Sequencing was performed with immunoSEQ multiplex PCR; in TCRdb, only in-frame clones are kept and a portion is missing. The sample yields approximately 220,000 clones, roughly 83% seen once. Germline V gene sequence: CDR1 MNHEY, CDR2 SMNVEV (reference sequence). The CDR3 runs to 14 residues. Trimming stripped 5 bases from V and 1 base from J, with 11 bases between.

The V and J genes are TRBV27 and TRBJ1-1, with D perhaps matching TRBD1 (5 bases). The sample taken for sequencing was PBMCs or T cells enriched from blood (not recorded which). This TCR came from a woman aged 40 to 49 with acute COVID-19. The chain's CDR3 is CASSRAGSNTEAFF. As DNA, the CDR3 is TGTGCCAGCAGTAGGGCAGGGTCGAACACTGAAGCTTTCTTT.